The 15 T cell receptor beta chains given below trace back to one sample, sequenced in a study of blood T cells in healthy people across ages. Primed by a sample-barcoded 5' primer and a J-beta primer mix, a second PCR proceeded for about 6 to 12 cycles. TCRdb fed the 5' RACE reads into MiXCR, producing one record per CDR3 protein. The table records roughly 800,000 distinct CDR3 sequences, 58% of them present only once. Sequencing was performed on blood. These TCRs come from a man younger than 45 in good health.

The chain couples TRBV7-2 to TRBJ2-5; 8 bases are a match to TRBD1. With V trimmed by 4 bases and J by 5 bases, 3 bases remained unmatched. The CDR3 contains 13 residues. In germline, CDR1 is SGHTA, CDR2 FQGNSA. CDR3 amino acids: CASSWTGSETQYF. The CDR3 DNA sequence: TGTGCCAGCAGCTGGACAGGGTCGGAGACCCAGTACTTC.

The J gene is TRBJ2-7, the V gene TRBV30; 7 positions agree with TRBD2. CDR3 length: 13 residues. With 4 bases clipped from V and 7 bases from J, the junction kept 10 bases outside the gene matches. CDR1 and CDR2 from the germline V gene are GTSNPN and SVGIG (reference sequence). CDR3 sequence (DNA): TGTGCCTGGACTCGGGGAGGGTACAATGAGCAGTACTTC. Translating gives CAWTRGGYNEQYF.

The gene calls are TRBV6-5 and TRBJ1-2; a possible D gene is TRBD1 (5 bases). The CDR3 is 17 amino acids. Germline-derived CDR1 and CDR2 are MNHEY and SVGAGI. With 4 bases removed from V and 4 bases from J, the gap between germline ends came to 22 bases. The CDR3 region has the DNA TGTGCCAGCAGTTGGGGGAGGGGAGAAGGACTAATCTATGGCTACACCTTC. The encoded protein is CASSWGRGEGLIYGYTF.

The chain recombines TRBV10-3 with TRBJ1-2; no clear D gene. Trimming pared 0 bases from V and 5 bases from J, leaving 4 bases between. The germline CDR1 and CDR2 sequences are ENHRY and SYGVKD. CDR3 size: 12 residues. The CDR3 region has the DNA TGTGCCATCAGTGAGTCTGAGTATGGCTACACCTTC. Translating it yields CAISESEYGYTF.

The genes are TRBV28 and TRBJ1-2; D not certain. Germline V gene data show CDR1 as MDHEN and CDR2 as SYDVKM. This CDR3 comprises 12 residues. V dropped 5 bases and J dropped 7 bases, with 11 bases sitting between them. The DNA for the CDR3 is TGTGCCAGCAGTAGCGGGAAAGTTGGCTACACCTTC. Translation: CASSSGKVGYTF.

About this clonotype: The junction and the germline gene differ at one end; a read error may be behind it. The chain couples TRBV6-1 to TRBJ2-2; D may be TRBD2 (5 bases). Germline assignment: CDR1 MNHNS and CDR2 SASEGT. This CDR3 comprises 15 residues. The CDR3 protein is CASSEASGEGGELFF. CDR3 sequence (DNA): TGTGCGAGCAGTGAAGCGTCGGGCGAGGGCGGGGAGCTGTTTTTT.

The rearrangement links TRBV20-1 to TRBJ2-4, with D unresolved. The germline V and J ends were trimmed by 6 bases and 0 bases, with 15 bases remaining between them. There are 15 residues in the CDR3. Per germline, CDR1 DFQATT and CDR2 SNEGSKA (reference sequence). The CDR3 coding sequence is TGCAGTGCCCCCGAGGCCCTACTAGCCAAAAACATTCAGTACTTC. This encodes CSAPEALLAKNIQYF.

This clonotype occurred many times. V usage is TRBV27 and J usage is TRBJ1-2; D is unclear. Germline V gene sequence: CDR1 MNHEY, CDR2 SMNVEV (reference sequence). Trimming pared 1 base from V and 2 bases from J, leaving 14 bases between. This CDR3 is built from 16 residues. The CDR3 sequence: CASSLYANLFNYGYTF. In DNA, the CDR3 is TGTGCCAGCAGTTTATACGCCAACCTTTTCAACTATGGCTACACCTTC.

V is TRBV20-1 and J is TRBJ1-2, with a possible D match to TRBD1 (5 bases). V lost 3 bases, J lost 6 bases, and 17 bases lay in between. The CDR3 runs to 14 residues. Germline V gene lookup returns CDR1 DFQATT and CDR2 SNEGSKA (reference sequence). The CDR3 spells CSASTLGQDHGYTF. The CDR3 DNA sequence: TGCAGTGCTAGTACTCTGGGGCAGGACCATGGCTACACCTTC.

The chain is built from TRBV20-1 and TRBJ2-5; D unclear. Germline assignment: CDR1 DFQATT and CDR2 SNEGSKA (reference sequence). The CDR3 is 11 residues long. Trimming stripped 6 bases from V and 4 bases from J, with 9 bases between. The CDR3 DNA reads TGCAGTGCAGCAGGTGGAGAGACCCAGTACTTC. Its translation is CSAAGGETQYF.

The rearrangement joins TRBV10-3 to TRBJ2-5; D uncertain. Germline V gives CDR1 ENHRY, CDR2 SYGVKD. This CDR3 comprises 12 residues. V was clipped by 1 base and J by 3 bases, with 3 bases between them. The CDR3 reads CAISEWEETQYF. The DNA for the CDR3 is TGTGCCATCAGTGAGTGGGAAGAGACCCAGTACTTC.

The chain recombines TRBV20-1 with TRBJ2-1, with TRBD2 matching 8 bases. Germline V gene lookup returns CDR1 DFQATT and CDR2 SNEGSKA (reference sequence). The CDR3 has 12 residues. In DNA, the CDR3 is TGCAGCGCGCGGGGGGCGGCGGGCAAGCAGTTCTTC. It is translated as CSARGAAGKQFF.

The V call is TRBV7-2, the J call TRBJ1-2; D call uncertain. V was pared by 4 bases and J by 2 bases, with 14 bases between. CDR3 length: 15 residues. CDR1 is SGHTA, CDR2 FQGNSA, per germline. DNA for the CDR3: TGTGCCAGCAGCTCCGGACGGACGGTGAACTATGGCTACACCTTC. Its protein is CASSSGRTVNYGYTF.

The chain couples TRBV10-2 to TRBJ2-3; possible D gene TRBD2, 6 bases. The CDR3 is 14 residues long. The germline V gene encodes CDR1 WSHSY and CDR2 SAAADI. The germline V and J ends were trimmed by 4 bases and 2 bases, with 10 bases remaining between them. In DNA, the CDR3 is TGCGCCAGCAGTGCCGGGGGACCCACAGATACGCAGTATTTT. Its translation is CASSAGGPTDTQYF.

This clonotype showed up just a few times. The rearrangement uses TRBV7-2 and TRBJ2-5; 7 bases line up with TRBD2. From germline, CDR1 is SGHTA and CDR2 FQGNSA. Trimming cost V 6 bases and J 1 base; bases outside gene matches: 2. This CDR3 region has 13 residues. CDR3 in amino acids: CASRRGFQETQYF. The CDR3 nucleotides are TGTGCCAGCAGGCGGGGGTTCCAAGAGACCCAGTACTTC.